This T cell receptor (beta chain) comes out of a study (dated by TCRdb to between 2015 and 2016). In this sample, this clonotype turned up many times. Its cognate antigen has yet to be identified. Per-base quality was not reported, and no clone a single base away is much larger than it. Receptors were amplified or captured by RT-PCR. TCRdb records Illumina MiSeq as the sequencer. TCRdb cleaned the public reads at Q25 with fastp, built clones with MiXCR and kept in-frame beta chains. Each CDR3 protein gets just one entry, which takes the most common genes and DNA from the rows behind it. For this sample the table gives hundreds of thousands of distinct CDR3 sequences, of which 12% to 15% were detected only once. 3.6% of the sample rests with the top ten. CDR1 and CDR2 are read off the germline V gene as LGHNA and YNFKEQ. The CDR3 has 16 amino acids, counting the end cysteine and phenylalanine. Of the read, only the CDR3 DNA is kept; its 48 bases are in frame from base 1. Trimmed from V: 0 bases; trimmed from J: 0 bases; junction bases lacking a gene match: 4.

This chain is built from TRBV4-2 and TRBJ1-2; TRBD1 agrees with 7 junctional bases. This receptor was obtained from a female donor in good health, serving as a healthy control. The source material was memory CD4+ T cells from blood. Here is the DNA: TGTGCCAGCAGCCAAGAGGGAGGGACAGCTAACTATGGCTACACCTTC. It translates as CASSQEGGTANYGYTF.